The source of this T cell receptor (beta chain) is a study of T cell changes during pregnancy in multiple sclerosis. This table comes from immunoSEQ multiplex PCR, and its TCRdb copy is limited to in-frame clones, with some not included. The sample lists some 54,000 clones, 94% occurring once. Concerning this clone: This CDR3 fails to terminate in the conserved phenylalanine or tryptophan, so it likely reflects a read error. The limits of the CDR3 on the DNA are not certain, so only TCRdb's listed CDR3 is given.

Germline CDR1 and CDR2: SEHNR and FQNEAQ (reference sequence). The CDR3 contains 10 residues when both ends are counted. The material sequenced was CD8+ T cells from peripheral blood mononuclear cells, taken in the third trimester of pregnancy. The V call is TRBV7-9, the J call TRBJ1-3. This clonotype was sampled from a female donor with multiple sclerosis, enrolled in a pregnancy study. CDR3 sequence: CASSLGERLV.